This TCR beta chain was recovered during a study of blood T cell repertoires in COVID-19. Overall study context: COVID-19 samples, acute and convalescent, were from the United States, Italy and Spain.

Everyone who took part was about 18 to 90 years old, and they came from roughly 25 US areas. V lost 4 bases and J lost 3, with 13 bases in between. CDR3 length equals 15 residues. Per germline, CDR1 SGHTA and CDR2 FQGNSA. Some clones are missing from TCRdb's copy, which holds only in-frame ones; the method was immunoSEQ multiplex PCR. The sample shows some 500,000 clones, approximately 88% of them seen only once. The sequence was obtained from a woman in her thirties or forties who had recovered from COVID-19. The chain has TRBV7-2 and TRBJ2-1; perhaps TRBD2 as D (6 bases). The source material was PBMCs or T cells enriched from blood (not recorded which). The CDR3 bases are TGTGCCAGCAGCTCCGGACACGGGAGCTACAATGAGCAGTTCTTC. Translating gives CASSSGHGSYNEQFF. Variable domain in full (rest from reference TRBV7-2 and TRBJ2-1): GAGVSQSPSNKVTEKGKDVELRCDPISGHTALYWYRQSLGQGLEFLIYFQGNSAPDKSGLPSDRFSAERTGGSVSTLTIQRTQQEDSAVYLCASSSGHGSYNEQFFGPGTRLTVL.